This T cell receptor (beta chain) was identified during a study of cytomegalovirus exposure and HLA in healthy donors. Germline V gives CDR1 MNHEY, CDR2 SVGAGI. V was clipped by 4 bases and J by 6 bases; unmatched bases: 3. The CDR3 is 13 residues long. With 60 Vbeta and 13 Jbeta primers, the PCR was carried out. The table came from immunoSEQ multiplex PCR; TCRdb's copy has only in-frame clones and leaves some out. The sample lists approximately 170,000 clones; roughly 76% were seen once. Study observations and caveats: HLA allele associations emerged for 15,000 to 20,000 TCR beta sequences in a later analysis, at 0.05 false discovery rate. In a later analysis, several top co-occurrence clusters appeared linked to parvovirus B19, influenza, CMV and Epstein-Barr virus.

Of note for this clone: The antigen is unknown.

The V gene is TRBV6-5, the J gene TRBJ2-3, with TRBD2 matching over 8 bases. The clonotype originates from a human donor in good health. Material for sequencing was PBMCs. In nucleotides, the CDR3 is TGTGCCAGCAGTTTAGCGGGGACGGATACGCAGTATTTT. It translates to CASSLAGTDTQYF.